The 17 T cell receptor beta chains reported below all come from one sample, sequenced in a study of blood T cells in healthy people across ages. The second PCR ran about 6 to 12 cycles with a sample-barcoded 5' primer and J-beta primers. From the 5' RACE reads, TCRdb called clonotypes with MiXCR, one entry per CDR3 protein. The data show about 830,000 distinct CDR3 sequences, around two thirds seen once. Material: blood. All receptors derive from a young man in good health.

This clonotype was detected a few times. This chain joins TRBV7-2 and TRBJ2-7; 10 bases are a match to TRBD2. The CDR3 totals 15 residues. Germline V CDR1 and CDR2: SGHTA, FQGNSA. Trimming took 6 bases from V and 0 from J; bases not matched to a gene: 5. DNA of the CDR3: TGTGCCAGCAGGGCCAGACTAGCGGGCTCCTACGAGCAGTACTTC. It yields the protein CASRARLAGSYEQYF.

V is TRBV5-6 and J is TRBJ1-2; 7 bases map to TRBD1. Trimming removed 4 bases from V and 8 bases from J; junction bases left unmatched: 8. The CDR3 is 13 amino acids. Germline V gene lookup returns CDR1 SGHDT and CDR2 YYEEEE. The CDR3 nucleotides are TGTGCCAGCAGCCATGGACAGGCGGAAGGCTACACCTTC. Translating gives CASSHGQAEGYTF.

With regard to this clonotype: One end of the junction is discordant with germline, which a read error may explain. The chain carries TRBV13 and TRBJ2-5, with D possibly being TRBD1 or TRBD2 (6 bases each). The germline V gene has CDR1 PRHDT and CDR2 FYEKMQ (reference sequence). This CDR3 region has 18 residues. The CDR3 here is CASSLGGLGVNGQETQYF. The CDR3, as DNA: TGTGCCAGCAGCCTAGGGGGGCTCGGGGTCAACGGTCAAGAGACCCAGTACTTC.

For the CDR3, the DNA is TGTGCCAGCACCCGACGGGGGGGAAAAGCCTACAATGAGCAGTTCTTC. This codes for CASTRRGGKAYNEQFF. The chain links TRBV7-2 to TRBJ2-1; 8 nucleotides agree with TRBD2. The CDR3 length is 16 residues. Germline V gene lookup returns CDR1 SGHTA and CDR2 FQGNSA. V was clipped by 7 bases and J by 2 bases; unmatched bases: 10.

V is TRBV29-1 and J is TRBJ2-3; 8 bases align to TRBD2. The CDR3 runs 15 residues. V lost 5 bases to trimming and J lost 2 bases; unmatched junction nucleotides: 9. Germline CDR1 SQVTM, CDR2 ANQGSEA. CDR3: CSVPQPGGPTDTQYF. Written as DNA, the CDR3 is TGCAGCGTTCCACAACCGGGGGGGCCCACAGATACGCAGTATTTT.

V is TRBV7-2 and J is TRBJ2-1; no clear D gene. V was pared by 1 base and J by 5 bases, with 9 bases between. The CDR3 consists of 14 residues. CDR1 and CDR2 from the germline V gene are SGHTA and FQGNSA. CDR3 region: CASSLGHSNNEQFF. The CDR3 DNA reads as TGTGCCAGCAGCTTAGGACATTCGAACAATGAGCAGTTCTTC. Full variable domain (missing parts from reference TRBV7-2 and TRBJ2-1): GAGVSQSPSNKVTEKGKDVELRCDPISGHTALYWYRQSLGQGLEFLIYFQGNSAPDKSGLPSDRFSAERTGGSVSTLTIQRTQQEDSAVYLCASSLGHSNNEQFFGPGTRLTVL.

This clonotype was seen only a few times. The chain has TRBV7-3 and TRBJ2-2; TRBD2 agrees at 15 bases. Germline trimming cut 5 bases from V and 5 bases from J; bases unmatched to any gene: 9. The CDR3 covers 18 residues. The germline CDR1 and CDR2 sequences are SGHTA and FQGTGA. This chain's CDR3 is CASSLRTSGGAITGELFF. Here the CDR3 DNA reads TGTGCCAGCAGCCTCCGGACTAGCGGGGGGGCCATAACCGGGGAGCTGTTTTTT.

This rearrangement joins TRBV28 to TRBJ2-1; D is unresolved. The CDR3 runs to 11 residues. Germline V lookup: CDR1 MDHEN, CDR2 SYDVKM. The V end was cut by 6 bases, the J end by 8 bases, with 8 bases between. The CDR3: CASRIRDEQFF. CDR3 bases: TGTGCCAGCAGAATTCGCGATGAGCAGTTCTTC.

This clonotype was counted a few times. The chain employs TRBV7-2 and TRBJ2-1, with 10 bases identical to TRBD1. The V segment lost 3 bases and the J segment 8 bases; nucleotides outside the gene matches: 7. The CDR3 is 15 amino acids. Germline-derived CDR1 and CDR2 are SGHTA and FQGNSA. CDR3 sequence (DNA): TGTGCCAGCAGCTTCGCGGGACAGGGGACTTATGAGCAGTTCTTC. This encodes CASSFAGQGTYEQFF.

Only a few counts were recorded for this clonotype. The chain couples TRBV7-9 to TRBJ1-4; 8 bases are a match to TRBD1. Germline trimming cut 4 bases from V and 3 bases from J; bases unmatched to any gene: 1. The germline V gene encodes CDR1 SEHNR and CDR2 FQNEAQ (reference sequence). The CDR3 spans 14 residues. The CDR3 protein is CASSSDRANEKLFF. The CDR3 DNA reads TGTGCCAGCAGCTCGGACAGGGCTAATGAAAAACTGTTTTTT.

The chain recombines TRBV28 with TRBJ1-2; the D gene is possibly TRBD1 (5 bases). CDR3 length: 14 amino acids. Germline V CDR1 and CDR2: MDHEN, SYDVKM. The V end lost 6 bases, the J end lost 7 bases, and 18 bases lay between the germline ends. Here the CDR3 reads CASRRSREGGGYTF. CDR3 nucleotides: TGTGCCAGCAGGAGGTCCAGGGAGGGTGGTGGCTACACCTTC.

CDR3 sequence: CASSEQDHNYGYTF. CDR3 sequence (DNA): TGTGCCAGTAGTGAACAGGACCATAACTATGGCTACACCTTC. J is TRBJ1-2 and V is TRBV19, with TRBD1 as a possible D gene (5 bases). V lost 5 bases to trimming and J lost 1 base, with 11 bases between them. Germline V gene data show CDR1 as LNHDA and CDR2 as SQIVND (reference sequence). This CDR3 region has 14 residues.

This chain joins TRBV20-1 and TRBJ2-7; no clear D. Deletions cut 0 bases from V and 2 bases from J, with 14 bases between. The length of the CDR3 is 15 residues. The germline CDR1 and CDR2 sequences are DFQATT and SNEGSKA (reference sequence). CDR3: CSARDRRLPTYEQYF. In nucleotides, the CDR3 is TGCAGTGCTAGAGATCGGCGGCTTCCGACCTACGAGCAGTACTTC.

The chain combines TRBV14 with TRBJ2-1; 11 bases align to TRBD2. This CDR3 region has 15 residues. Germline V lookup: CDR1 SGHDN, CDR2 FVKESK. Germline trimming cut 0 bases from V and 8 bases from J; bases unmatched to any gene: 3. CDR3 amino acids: CASSQEELAGDEQFF. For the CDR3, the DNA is TGTGCCAGCAGCCAAGAGGAACTAGCGGGGGATGAGCAGTTCTTC.

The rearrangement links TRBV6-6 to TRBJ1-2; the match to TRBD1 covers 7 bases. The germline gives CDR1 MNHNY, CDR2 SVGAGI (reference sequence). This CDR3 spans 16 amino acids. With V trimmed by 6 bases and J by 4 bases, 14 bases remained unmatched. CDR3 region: CASSPEPQGFVYGYTF. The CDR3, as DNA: TGTGCCAGCAGCCCGGAGCCACAGGGGTTTGTCTATGGCTACACCTTC.

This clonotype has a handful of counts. This CDR3 is CASSQERSSYNSPLHF. CDR3 DNA sequence: TGCGCCAGCAGCCAAGAACGCAGCTCCTATAATTCACCCCTCCACTTT. This chain joins TRBV4-3 and TRBJ1-6; D not resolved. The germline CDR1 and CDR2 sequences are LGHNA and YSLEER. With 0 bases removed from V and 0 bases from J, the gap between germline ends came to 6 bases. The length of the CDR3 is 16 residues.

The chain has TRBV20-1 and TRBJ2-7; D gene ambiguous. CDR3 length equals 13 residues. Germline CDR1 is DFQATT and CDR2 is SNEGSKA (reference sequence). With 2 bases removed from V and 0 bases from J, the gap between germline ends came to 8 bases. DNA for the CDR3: TGCAGTGCTAGACTGGTCAGCTCCTACGAGCAGTACTTC. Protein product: CSARLVSSYEQYF.